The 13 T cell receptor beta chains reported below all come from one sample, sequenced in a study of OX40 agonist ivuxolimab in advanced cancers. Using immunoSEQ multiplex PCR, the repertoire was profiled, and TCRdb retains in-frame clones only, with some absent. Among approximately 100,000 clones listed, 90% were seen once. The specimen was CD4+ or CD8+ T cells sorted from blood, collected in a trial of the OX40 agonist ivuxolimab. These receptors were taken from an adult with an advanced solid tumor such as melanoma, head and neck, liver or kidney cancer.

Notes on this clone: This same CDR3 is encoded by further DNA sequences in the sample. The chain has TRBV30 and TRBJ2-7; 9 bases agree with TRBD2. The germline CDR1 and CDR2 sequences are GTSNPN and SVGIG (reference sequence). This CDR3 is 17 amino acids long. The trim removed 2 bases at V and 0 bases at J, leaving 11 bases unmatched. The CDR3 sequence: CAWSRGLAGPFSYEQYF. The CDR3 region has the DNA TGTGCCTGGAGTAGGGGGCTAGCGGGACCTTTCTCCTACGAGCAGTACTTC.

The CDR3 DNA sequence: TGTGCCAGTAGTATTCAGGGCACAGATACGCAGTATTTT. Encoded protein: CASSIQGTDTQYF. This chain links TRBV19 with TRBJ2-3; no clear D. CDR1 and CDR2 from the germline V gene are LNHDA and SQIVND (reference sequence). This CDR3 has 13 amino acids. V was clipped by 3 bases and J by 1 base, with 5 bases between them.

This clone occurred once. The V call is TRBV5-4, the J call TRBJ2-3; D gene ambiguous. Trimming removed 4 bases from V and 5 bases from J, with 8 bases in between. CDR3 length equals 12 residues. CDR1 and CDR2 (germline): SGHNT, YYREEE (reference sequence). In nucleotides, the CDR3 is TGTGCCAGCAGCCCTCTCGGAGATACGCAGTATTTT. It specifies CASSPLGDTQYF.

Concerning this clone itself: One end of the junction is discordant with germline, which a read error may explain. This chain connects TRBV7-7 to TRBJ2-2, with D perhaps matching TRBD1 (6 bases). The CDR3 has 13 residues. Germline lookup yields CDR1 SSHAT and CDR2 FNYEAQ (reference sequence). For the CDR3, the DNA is TGTGCTAGCAGCAACCGGGACATCGGGGAGCTGTTTTTT. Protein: CASSNRDIGELFF.

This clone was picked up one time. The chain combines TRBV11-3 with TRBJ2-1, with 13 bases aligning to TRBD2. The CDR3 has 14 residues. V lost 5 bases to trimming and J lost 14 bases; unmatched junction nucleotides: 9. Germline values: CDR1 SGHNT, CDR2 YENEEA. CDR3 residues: CASSPRTSGRRKFF. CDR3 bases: TGTGCCAGCAGCCCTCGGACTAGCGGGAGAAGGAAGTTCTTC.

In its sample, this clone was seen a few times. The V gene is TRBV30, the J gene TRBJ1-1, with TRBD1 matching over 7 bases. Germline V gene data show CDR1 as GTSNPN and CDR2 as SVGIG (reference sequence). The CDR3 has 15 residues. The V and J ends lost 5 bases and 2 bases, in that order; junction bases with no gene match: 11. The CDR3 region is CAWATGTDTNTEAFF. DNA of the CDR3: TGTGCCTGGGCGACAGGGACAGACACTAACACTGAAGCTTTCTTT.

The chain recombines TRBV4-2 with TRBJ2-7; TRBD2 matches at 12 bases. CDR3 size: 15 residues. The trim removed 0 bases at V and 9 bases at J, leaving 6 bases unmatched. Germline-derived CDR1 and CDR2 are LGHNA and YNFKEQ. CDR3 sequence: CASSQEGLAGGGQYF. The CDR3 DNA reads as TGTGCCAGCAGCCAAGAGGGGCTAGCGGGAGGGGGGCAGTACTTC.

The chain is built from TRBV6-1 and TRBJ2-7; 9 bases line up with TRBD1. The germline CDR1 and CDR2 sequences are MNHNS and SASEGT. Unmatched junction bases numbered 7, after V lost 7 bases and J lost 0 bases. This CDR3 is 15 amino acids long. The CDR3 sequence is CASISDRGSSYEQYF. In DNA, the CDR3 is TGTGCCAGCATCTCGGACAGGGGAAGCTCCTACGAGCAGTACTTC.

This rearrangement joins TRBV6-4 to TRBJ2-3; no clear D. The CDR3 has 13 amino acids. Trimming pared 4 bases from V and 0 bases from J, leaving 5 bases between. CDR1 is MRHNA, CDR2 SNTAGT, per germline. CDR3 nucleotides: TGTGCCAGCAGTGCTTCTAGCACAGATACGCAGTATTTT. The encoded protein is CASSASSTDTQYF.

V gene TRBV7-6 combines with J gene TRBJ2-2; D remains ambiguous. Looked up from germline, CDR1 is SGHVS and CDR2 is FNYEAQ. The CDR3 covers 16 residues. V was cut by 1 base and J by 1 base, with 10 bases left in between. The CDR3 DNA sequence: TGTGCCAGCAGCTTAGTACCGGCAGAGAACACCGGGGAGCTGTTTTTT. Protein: CASSLVPAENTGELFF.

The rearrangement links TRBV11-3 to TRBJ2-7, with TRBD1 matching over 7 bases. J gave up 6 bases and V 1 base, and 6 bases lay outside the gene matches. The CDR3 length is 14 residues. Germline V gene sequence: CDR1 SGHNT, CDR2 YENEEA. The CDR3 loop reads CASSLARTGSEQYF. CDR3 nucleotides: TGTGCCAGCAGCTTAGCCCGGACAGGTTCCGAGCAGTACTTC.

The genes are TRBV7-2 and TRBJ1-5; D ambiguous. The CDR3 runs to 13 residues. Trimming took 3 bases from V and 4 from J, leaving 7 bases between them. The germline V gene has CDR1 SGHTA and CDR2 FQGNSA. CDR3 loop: CASSLDGNQPQHF. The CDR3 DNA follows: TGTGCCAGCAGCTTGGATGGGAATCAGCCCCAGCATTTT. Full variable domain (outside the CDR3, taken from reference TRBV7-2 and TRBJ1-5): GAGVSQSPSNKVTEKGKDVELRCDPISGHTALYWYRQSLGQGLEFLIYFQGNSAPDKSGLPSDRFSAERTGGSVSTLTIQRTQQEDSAVYLCASSLDGNQPQHFGDGTRLSIL.

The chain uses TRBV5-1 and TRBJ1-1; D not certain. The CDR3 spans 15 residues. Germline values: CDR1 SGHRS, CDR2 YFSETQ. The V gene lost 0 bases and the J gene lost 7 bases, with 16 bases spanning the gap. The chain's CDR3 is CASSLAVRTLSEAFF. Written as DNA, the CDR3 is TGCGCCAGCAGCTTGGCAGTCCGCACACTCAGTGAAGCTTTCTTT.